This T cell receptor (beta chain) was recorded in a study of blood T cell repertoires in COVID-19. Overall study context: The study drew acute and convalescent COVID-19 samples from the United States, Italy and Spain. In each case, the material was cDNA or gDNA derived from T cells, B-cell-depleted T cells, or PBMCs.

TCRdb keeps only in-frame clones here, not all; method: immunoSEQ multiplex PCR. This table holds some 39,000 clones, 85% to 95% found once. The receptor was derived from a human donor in a cohort sampled during active COVID-19. Material: peripheral blood.

The CDR3, as DNA: TGTGCCAGCTCACCTCGGGCTAGCGGGACAATCTACAATGAGCAGTTCTTC. This encodes CASSPRASGTIYNEQFF. The J gene is TRBJ2-1, the V gene TRBV18, with 9 nucleotides matching TRBD2. The germline V gene has CDR1 KGHSH and CDR2 LQKENI. V trimming: 3 bases; J trimming: 3 bases; junction bases outside the gene matches: 9. CDR3 size: 17 residues. The whole variable domain, remainder taken from reference TRBV18 and TRBJ2-1, is NAGVMQNPRHLVRRRGQEARLRCSPMKGHSHVYWYRQLPEEGLKFMVYLQKENIIDESGMPKERFSAEFPKEGPSILRIQQVVRGDSAAYFCASSPRASGTIYNEQFFGPGTRLTVL.